This entry lists 18 T cell receptor beta chains sequenced from one sample in a study of post-analysis software for immune sequencing data. Unique molecular identifiers had been added to the TCR beta cDNA libraries. TCRdb independently ran MiXCR on the PCR reads; one entry per CDR3 protein. The data contain some 890,000 distinct CDR3 sequences, approximately 53% of them seen just once; the ten biggest clones take up 4.6%. Whole-study findings and limits: Patients showed TRBV5-6, TRBV5-1 and TRBV20-1 among five TRBV segments more frequent than in controls.

Their antigens remain unidentified. Material: blood. The source of these receptors is a girl aged 10 to 17 with multiple sclerosis.

The chain combines TRBV29-1 with TRBJ2-7, with 15 positions matching TRBD2. The V gene's germline CDR1 is SQVTM and CDR2 ANQGSEA. J gave up 7 bases and V 7 bases, and 8 bases lay outside the gene matches. The CDR3 is 14 amino acids. The CDR3 spells CSAAGLAGGKEQYF. For the CDR3, the DNA is TGCAGCGCTGCCGGACTAGCGGGAGGGAAGGAGCAGTACTTC.

This chain joins TRBV20-1 and TRBJ2-5, with 15 nucleotides matching TRBD2. The J call may be faulty, since TRBJ2-7 better matches the DNA end. Germline assignment: CDR1 DFQATT and CDR2 SNEGSKA (reference sequence). The CDR3 runs to 16 residues. The CDR3 nucleotides are TGCAGTGCTAGTGGACTAGCGGGAGGGCCTGAGAACGAGCAGTACTTC. It yields the protein CSASGLAGGPENEQYF.

V and J are TRBV5-1 and TRBJ2-5; weak D call: TRBD1 (5 bases). The last part of the DNA fits TRBJ2-7 better; the J call may be wrong. Germline lookup yields CDR1 SGHRS and CDR2 YFSETQ. This CDR3 comprises 15 residues. This CDR3 reads CASSPGQPRAYEQYF. As DNA, the CDR3 is TGCGCCAGCAGCCCTGGACAACCCCGTGCCTACGAGCAGTACTTC.

The rearrangement uses TRBV20-1 and TRBJ1-1; D is uncertain. The germline V and J ends were trimmed by 2 bases and 6 bases, with 10 bases remaining between them. Looked up from germline, CDR1 is DFQATT and CDR2 is SNEGSKA (reference sequence). The CDR3 length is 12 residues. Here the CDR3 reads CSARHVWAEAFF. CDR3 DNA: TGCAGTGCTAGACATGTGTGGGCTGAAGCTTTCTTT.

The chain uses TRBV20-1 and TRBJ2-1, with D perhaps assigned TRBD1 or TRBD2 (6 bases each). This CDR3 is built from 15 residues. Deletions cut 1 base from V and 8 bases from J, with 18 bases between. CDR1 is DFQATT, CDR2 SNEGSKA, per germline (reference sequence). The CDR3 region has the DNA TGCAGTGCTAGAGGGGGGGCCCCCGGAAGCGATGAGCAGTTCTTC. Residues: CSARGGAPGSDEQFF.

This clonotype appeared a few times. The chain recombines TRBV4-2 with TRBJ2-1; D is possibly TRBD2 (5 bases). This CDR3 is 11 amino acids long. The V end was cut by 1 base, the J end by 15 bases, with 10 bases between. Looked up from germline, CDR1 is LGHNA and CDR2 is YNFKEQ. The CDR3 nucleotides are TGTGCCAGCAGCCAAGGCCTAGCCCGGTTCTTC. This codes for CASSQGLARFF.

The V call is TRBV29-1, the J call TRBJ2-7, with a tentative D call TRBD2 (6 bases). Germline V gene sequence: CDR1 SQVTM, CDR2 ANQGSEA. V was pared by 8 bases and J by 6 bases, with 23 bases between. CDR3 length: 14 residues. CDR3 loop: CSIRTGSQAGEQYF. The CDR3 DNA sequence: TGCAGCATAAGAACCGGGTCCCAAGCGGGCGAGCAGTACTTC.

The chain combines TRBV3-1 with TRBJ2-5; TRBD1 agrees at 8 bases. The V and J ends lost 1 base and 1 base, in that order; junction bases with no gene match: 8. CDR1 is LGHDT, CDR2 YNNKEL, per germline (reference sequence). CDR3 length: 17 amino acids. CDR3 region: CASSQGLPGGFQETQYF. In DNA, the CDR3 is TGTGCCAGCAGCCAAGGCCTCCCAGGGGGCTTCCAAGAGACCCAGTACTTC.

The chain joins TRBV7-7 to TRBJ2-5, with 13 bases identical to TRBD2. The V and J ends lost 5 bases and 2 bases, in that order; junction bases with no gene match: 5. The CDR3 has 16 amino acids. Germline-derived CDR1 and CDR2 are SSHAT and FNYEAQ (reference sequence). The CDR3 here is CASSPGLAGVQETQYF. DNA of the CDR3: TGTGCCAGCAGCCCTGGACTAGCGGGGGTACAAGAGACCCAGTACTTC.

This clonotype was observed a few times. In DNA form, the CDR3 reads TGCGCCAGCAGCCCCGGACAGGGTAAATTCGGGGTCGAGACCCAGTACTTC. This translates into CASSPGQGKFGVETQYF. The rearrangement uses TRBV5-1 and TRBJ2-5; 8 nucleotides agree with TRBD1. Unmatched junction bases numbered 16, after V lost 4 bases and J lost 5 bases. Germline values: CDR1 SGHRS, CDR2 YFSETQ. CDR3 size: 17 residues.

The J gene is TRBJ2-5, the V gene TRBV20-1; D gene unclear. The J call is doubtful: the DNA matches TRBJ2-7 better. Germline assignment: CDR1 DFQATT and CDR2 SNEGSKA (reference sequence). The CDR3 totals 15 residues. The CDR3 DNA sequence: TGCAGTGCCCTGATCCTCCTCGGTGGTCGATACGAGCAGTACTTC. Translation gives CSALILLGGRYEQYF.

The chain combines TRBV20-1 with TRBJ2-1; tentative D call: TRBD2 (6 bases). V lost 3 bases, J lost 1 base, and 16 bases lay in between. The CDR3 consists of 16 residues. Germline V gene sequence: CDR1 DFQATT, CDR2 SNEGSKA (reference sequence). The CDR3 nucleotides are TGCAGTGCTAGCCTGCTTCTAGCGCTTTCCTACAATGAGCAGTTCTTC. Amino acid sequence: CSASLLLALSYNEQFF.

The genes are TRBV19 and TRBJ2-1; 8 bases fit TRBD2. The CDR3 consists of 18 residues. V trimming: 5 bases; J trimming: 6 bases; junction bases outside the gene matches: 18. Germline values: CDR1 LNHDA, CDR2 SQIVND (reference sequence). The CDR3 spells CASSLPSGGAVGSNEQFF. DNA of the CDR3: TGTGCCAGTAGTCTTCCCAGCGGGGGAGCAGTAGGGTCCAATGAGCAGTTCTTC.

The chain links TRBV12-3 or TRBV12-4 to TRBJ2-7; D unresolved. The CDR3 contains 12 residues. The germline V and J ends were trimmed by 1 base and 6 bases, with 7 bases remaining between them. CDR3 region: CASSLVVGEQYF. The CDR3, as DNA: TGTGCCAGCAGTTTAGTAGTCGGCGAGCAGTACTTC.

V and J are TRBV28 and TRBJ2-5; D perhaps matches TRBD1 (5 bases). Trimming pared 2 bases from V and 3 bases from J, leaving 10 bases between. The CDR3 runs 14 residues. In germline, CDR1 is MDHEN, CDR2 SYDVKM. CDR3 nucleotide sequence: TGTGCCAGCAGTTTAATCGGACAAGAAGAGACCCAGTACTTC. As protein: CASSLIGQEETQYF.

This clonotype was observed a handful of times. The V call is TRBV10-3, the J call TRBJ2-5; perhaps TRBD2 as D (7 bases). The CDR3 runs 18 residues. V dropped 0 bases and J dropped 0 bases, with 17 bases sitting between them. Germline V CDR1 and CDR2: ENHRY, SYGVKD. The CDR3 loop reads CAISESKVRGAYQETQYF. CDR3 nucleotides: TGTGCCATCAGTGAGTCGAAAGTCCGGGGGGCGTACCAAGAGACCCAGTACTTC.

The chain carries TRBV12-3 or TRBV12-4 and TRBJ2-3; D is unresolved. V gave up 6 bases and J gave up 2 bases, with 9 bases separating them. The CDR3 consists of 13 residues. CDR3 coding DNA: TGTGCCAGCAGATTCAGCCACACAGATACGCAGTATTTT. Protein product: CASRFSHTDTQYF.

This chain joins TRBV19 and TRBJ2-7; D call uncertain. Trimming removed 3 bases at V and 4 bases at J, with 19 bases between. The CDR3 loop spans 16 amino acids. Germline CDR1 and CDR2: LNHDA and SQIVND (reference sequence). The CDR3 DNA reads TGTGCCAGTAGTATTGGATCAGGACGCCGATGGTACGAGCAGTACTTC. Translating it yields CASSIGSGRRWYEQYF.